This T cell receptor beta chain appears in the sequencing data of a study of T cell changes during pregnancy in multiple sclerosis. Unmatched junction bases numbered 6, after V lost 3 bases and J lost 6 bases. The V gene's germline CDR1 is MNHNS and CDR2 SASEGT. This CDR3 comprises 14 residues. Clones were sequenced by immunoSEQ multiplex PCR, and TCRdb holds only the in-frame ones, with some missing. The profile shows over 35,000 clones, just over 90% of them singletons. This sequence originates from a female donor in good health, enrolled as a control in a pregnancy study. V and J are TRBV6-1 and TRBJ2-3; 7 bases line up with TRBD1. This specimen was CD4+ T cells from peripheral blood mononuclear cells, taken in the first trimester of pregnancy. CDR3 amino acids: CASSERGPRDTQYF. In DNA form, the CDR3 reads TGTGCCAGCAGTGAGAGGGGGCCGAGGGATACGCAGTATTTT.